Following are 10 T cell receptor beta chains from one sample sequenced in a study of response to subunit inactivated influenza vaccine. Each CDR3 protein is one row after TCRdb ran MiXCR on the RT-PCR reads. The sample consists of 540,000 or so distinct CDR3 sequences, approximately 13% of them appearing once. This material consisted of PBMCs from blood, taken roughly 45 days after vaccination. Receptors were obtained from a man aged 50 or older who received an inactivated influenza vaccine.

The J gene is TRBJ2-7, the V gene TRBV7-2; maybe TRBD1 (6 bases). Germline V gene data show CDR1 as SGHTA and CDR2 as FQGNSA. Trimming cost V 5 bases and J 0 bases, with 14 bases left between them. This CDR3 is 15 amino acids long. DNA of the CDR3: TGTGCCAGCAGCCTACAGGGCCACCCCTCCTACGAGCAGTACTTC. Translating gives CASSLQGHPSYEQYF.

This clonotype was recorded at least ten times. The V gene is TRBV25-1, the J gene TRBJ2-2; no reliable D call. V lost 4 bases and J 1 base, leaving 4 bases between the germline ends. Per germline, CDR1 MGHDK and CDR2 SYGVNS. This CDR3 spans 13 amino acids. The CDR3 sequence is CASSGWNTGELFF. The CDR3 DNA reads TGTGCCAGCAGTGGGTGGAACACCGGGGAGCTGTTTTTT.

The chain's CDR3 is CASSQEGPGIALKDEQYF. The CDR3 DNA reads TGCGCCAGCAGCCAAGAAGGCCCAGGGATAGCCCTAAAGGACGAGCAGTACTTC. The chain combines TRBV4-1 with TRBJ2-7, with a tentative D call TRBD1 (5 bases). The CDR3 sequence is 18 residues long. Germline CDR1 is MGHRA and CDR2 is YSYEKL. V lost 0 bases to trimming and J lost 5 bases, with 23 bases between them.

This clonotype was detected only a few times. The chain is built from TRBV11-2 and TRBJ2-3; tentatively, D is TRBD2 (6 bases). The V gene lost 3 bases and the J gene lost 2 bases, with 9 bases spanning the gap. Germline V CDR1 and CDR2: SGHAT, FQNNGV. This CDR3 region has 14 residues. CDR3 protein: CASSFERVTDTQYF. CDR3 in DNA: TGTGCCAGCAGCTTTGAGCGGGTCACAGATACGCAGTATTTT.

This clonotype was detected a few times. CDR3 sequence reads: CATSDHPLLTGYTGELFF. The CDR3 coding sequence is TGTGCCACCAGTGATCACCCCCTCCTGACAGGGTATACCGGGGAGCTGTTTTTT. This chain joins TRBV24-1 and TRBJ2-2, with 7 bases that match TRBD1. The CDR3 loop spans 18 amino acids. The V and J ends lost 3 bases and 5 bases, in that order; junction bases with no gene match: 14. Germline V gene sequence: CDR1 KGHDR, CDR2 SFDVKD.

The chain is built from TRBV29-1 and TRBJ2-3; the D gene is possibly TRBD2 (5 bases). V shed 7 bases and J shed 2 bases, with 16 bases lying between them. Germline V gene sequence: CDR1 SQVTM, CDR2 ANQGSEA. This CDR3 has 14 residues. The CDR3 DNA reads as TGCAGCGGCGCCCGCGGGTGGGACACAGATACGCAGTATTTT. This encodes CSGARGWDTDTQYF.

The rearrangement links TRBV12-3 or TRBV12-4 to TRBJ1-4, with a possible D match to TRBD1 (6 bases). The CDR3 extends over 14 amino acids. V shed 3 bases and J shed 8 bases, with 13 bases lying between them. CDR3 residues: CASSFSGGLEKLFF. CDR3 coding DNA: TGTGCCAGCAGTTTTTCGGGGGGCCTGGAAAAACTGTTTTTT.

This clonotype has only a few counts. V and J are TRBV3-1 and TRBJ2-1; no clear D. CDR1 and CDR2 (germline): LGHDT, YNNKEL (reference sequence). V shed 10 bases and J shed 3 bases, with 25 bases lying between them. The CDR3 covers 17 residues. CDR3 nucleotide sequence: TGTGCCACCCAGCCGAATCAGAGAACTATTTACTACAATGAGCAGTTCTTC. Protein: CATQPNQRTIYYNEQFF.

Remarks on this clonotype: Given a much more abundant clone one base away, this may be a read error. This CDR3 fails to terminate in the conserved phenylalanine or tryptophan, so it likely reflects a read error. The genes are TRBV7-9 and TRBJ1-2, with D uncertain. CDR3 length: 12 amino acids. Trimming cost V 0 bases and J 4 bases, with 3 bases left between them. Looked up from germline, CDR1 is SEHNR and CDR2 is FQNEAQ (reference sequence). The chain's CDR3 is CASSLARYGYTV. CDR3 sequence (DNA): TGTGCCAGCAGCTTAGCTCGCTATGGCTACACCGTC.

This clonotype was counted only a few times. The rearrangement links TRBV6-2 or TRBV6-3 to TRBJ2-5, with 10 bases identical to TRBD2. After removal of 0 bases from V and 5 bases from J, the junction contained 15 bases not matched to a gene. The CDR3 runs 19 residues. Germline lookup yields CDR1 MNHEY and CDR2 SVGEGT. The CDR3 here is CASSYSRTSGHLSRETQYF. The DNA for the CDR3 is TGTGCCAGCAGTTACTCAAGGACTAGCGGACACCTTTCCAGGGAGACCCAGTACTTC.